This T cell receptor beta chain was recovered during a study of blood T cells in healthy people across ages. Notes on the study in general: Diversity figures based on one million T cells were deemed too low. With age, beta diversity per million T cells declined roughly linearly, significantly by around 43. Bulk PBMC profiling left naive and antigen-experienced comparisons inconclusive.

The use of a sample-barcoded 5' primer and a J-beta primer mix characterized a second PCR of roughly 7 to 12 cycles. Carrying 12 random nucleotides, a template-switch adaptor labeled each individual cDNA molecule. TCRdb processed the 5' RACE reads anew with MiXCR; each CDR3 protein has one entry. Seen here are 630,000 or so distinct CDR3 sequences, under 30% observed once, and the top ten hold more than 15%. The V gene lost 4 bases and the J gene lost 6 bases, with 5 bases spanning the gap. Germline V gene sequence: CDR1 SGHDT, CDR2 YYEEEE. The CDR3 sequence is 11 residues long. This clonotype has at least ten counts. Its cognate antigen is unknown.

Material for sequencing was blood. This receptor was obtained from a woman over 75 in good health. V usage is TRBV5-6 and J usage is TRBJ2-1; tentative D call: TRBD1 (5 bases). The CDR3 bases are TGTGCCAGCAGCCAGGGCAATGAGCAGTTCTTC. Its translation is CASSQGNEQFF.